Shown below are 26 T cell receptor beta chains from a single sample sequenced in a study of T cells in Graves' hyperthyroidism and ophthalmopathy. It was RNA transcripts that yielded the amplified TCR beta CDR3 regions. TCR CDR3 regions were first amplified by RT-PCR with HTBI primers. MiXCR, run by TCRdb on the multiplex PCR reads, gives a single entry per CDR3 protein. The sample includes over 700,000 distinct CDR3 sequences, 35% of them seen just once. The sequenced sample consisted of blood. The receptors were sampled from a woman aged 40 to 49 with Graves' hyperthyroidism.

This sequence joins TRBV2 and TRBJ2-7; D might be TRBD2 (5 bases). Germline CDR1 and CDR2: SNHLY and FYNNEI. The CDR3 length is 13 residues. V shed 7 bases and J shed 2 bases, with 12 bases lying between them. The CDR3 here is CASTVRVTYEQYF. For the CDR3, the DNA is TGTGCCAGCACAGTGAGGGTCACCTACGAGCAGTACTTC.

This clonotype was detected ten times or more. The V and J genes are TRBV7-2 and TRBJ2-7, with D unclear. V lost 3 bases and J 2 bases, leaving 17 bases between the germline ends. Germline CDR1 is SGHTA and CDR2 is FQGNSA. CDR3 size: 16 residues. As DNA, the CDR3 is TGTGCCAGCAGCTTTAGGCACTCGGAAATCACCTACGAGCAGTACTTC. Protein: CASSFRHSEITYEQYF.

This clonotype was seen a few times. The chain combines TRBV4-3 with TRBJ1-5; D call uncertain. From germline, CDR1 is LGHNA and CDR2 YSLEER. The CDR3 totals 17 residues. Trimming stripped 0 bases from V and 0 bases from J, with 12 bases between. The CDR3 sequence: CASSQDRTTGSNQPQHF. The CDR3 DNA is TGCGCCAGCAGCCAAGATCGAACAACGGGTAGCAATCAGCCCCAGCATTTT.

The rearrangement joins TRBV10-3 to TRBJ1-2, with 9 bases fitting TRBD1. V gave up 8 bases and J gave up 4 bases; unmatched junction bases: 8. The CDR3 sequence is 14 residues long. Per the germline V gene, CDR1 is ENHRY and CDR2 is SYGVKD. CDR3 nucleotide sequence: TGTGCCATCCGCCCCCCGGGACAGGGCTATGGCTACACCTTC. This gives the protein CAIRPPGQGYGYTF.

In its sample, this clonotype was seen many times. This rearrangement joins TRBV14 to TRBJ2-5; D is undetermined. CDR3 length: 11 residues. V was trimmed by 3 bases and J by 4 bases, leaving 3 bases between them. Germline V gene sequence: CDR1 SGHDN, CDR2 FVKESK. CDR3: CASSHLETQYF. In DNA form, the CDR3 reads TGTGCCAGCAGCCACCTAGAGACCCAGTACTTC.

Only one count was recorded for this clonotype. The V gene is TRBV5-8, the J gene TRBJ1-3; TRBD1 agrees at 10 bases. This CDR3 region has 16 residues. With 4 bases clipped from V and 0 bases from J, the junction kept 4 bases outside the gene matches. Germline CDR1 is SGHTS and CDR2 is YDEGEE. The CDR3 region is CASSERTGGSGNTIYF. The CDR3 bases are TGTGCCAGCAGCGAGAGGACAGGGGGCTCTGGAAACACCATATATTTT.

Concerning this clonotype itself: A much larger clone lies a single base off, so this may be a read error. The CDR3 ends on some other residue instead of the conserved phenylalanine or tryptophan, so this is likely a read error. The DNA is omitted, as the CDR3 cannot be located on it reliably, and the CDR3 follows TCRdb's listing. The chain links TRBV7-2 to TRBJ2-7; whether TRBD1, the table's D call, matches the DNA was not checked. The CDR3 comprises 10 residues, both ends counted. Germline CDR1 is SGHTA and CDR2 is FQGNSA. The CDR3 region is CASSLRAPPT.

The CDR3 region is CASSPRGRAGTEAFF. Written as DNA, the CDR3 is TGTGCCAGCAGTCCCAGGGGTAGGGCGGGGACTGAAGCTTTCTTT. The V call is TRBV2, the J call TRBJ1-1, with D maybe TRBD1 (6 bases). Per germline, CDR1 SNHLY and CDR2 FYNNEI. The CDR3 extends over 15 amino acids. V lost 5 bases and J lost 5, with 18 bases in between.

Of note for this clonotype: This may stem from a read error, because a much larger clone lies one nucleotide away. The chain employs TRBV5-5 and TRBJ1-5, with D hard to call. Germline V gene data show CDR1 as SGHKS and CDR2 as YYEKEE (reference sequence). The CDR3 runs 15 residues. CDR3 bases: TGTGCCAGCGGCTTGCTCCTCCAGGGCAATCAGCCCCAGCATTTT. Its protein product is CASGLLLQGNQPQHF.

This clonotype was recorded many times. This chain joins TRBV12-3 or TRBV12-4 and TRBJ1-2, with unresolved D. This CDR3 spans 16 amino acids. Trimming cost V 0 bases and J 2 bases, with 13 bases left between them. The chain's CDR3 is CASSLAPRRPNYGYTF. Written as DNA, the CDR3 is TGTGCCAGCAGTTTAGCCCCGCGACGGCCCAACTATGGCTACACCTTC.

This chain uses TRBV29-1 with TRBJ1-4; no clear D gene. V was trimmed by 3 bases and J by 8 bases, leaving 13 bases between them. Germline CDR1 reads SQVTM; CDR2 reads ANQGSEA. The CDR3 consists of 13 residues. The CDR3 region has the DNA TGCAGCGTTGATGAGGGCGGAAAGGAAAAACTGTTTTTT. Its protein is CSVDEGGKEKLFF. The variable domain in full, with the rest retrieved from reference TRBV29-1 and TRBJ1-4, is SAVISQKPSRDICQRGTSLTIQCQVDSQVTMMFWYRQQPGQSLTLIATANQGSEATYESGFVIDKFPISRPNLTFSTLTVSNMSPEDSSIYLCSVDEGGKEKLFFGSGTQLSVL.

This clonotype has a handful of counts. This chain uses TRBV20-1 with TRBJ1-5, with D perhaps matching TRBD1 (6 bases). CDR1 and CDR2 from the germline V gene are DFQATT and SNEGSKA (reference sequence). The CDR3 has 16 amino acids. V was trimmed by 0 bases and J by 1 base, leaving 13 bases between them. The CDR3 is CSARDAHRASNQPQHF. In DNA, the CDR3 is TGCAGTGCTAGAGACGCCCACAGGGCCAGCAATCAGCCCCAGCATTTT.

As for this clonotype: This may arise from a read error, as a much more abundant clone is one base away. The J gene is TRBJ2-7, the V gene TRBV7-9; weak D call: TRBD1 (5 bases). The germline V gene has CDR1 SEHNR and CDR2 FQNEAQ (reference sequence). This CDR3 has 16 residues. Trimming shortened V by 5 bases and J by 2 bases, and 19 bases separated the two germline ends. The CDR3 reads CASSSDSRSDPYEQYF. The CDR3 nucleotides are TGTGCCAGCAGCAGCGACAGCCGATCGGACCCCTACGAGCAGTACTTC.

This clonotype came up a few times. The rearrangement uses TRBV2 and TRBJ1-5; D is uncertain. CDR1 and CDR2 from the germline V gene are SNHLY and FYNNEI. The CDR3 is 15 amino acids. V shed 5 bases and J shed 2 bases, with 13 bases lying between them. The CDR3 spells CASSYGAVGNQPQHF. The CDR3 DNA sequence: TGTGCCAGCAGTTACGGAGCTGTCGGCAATCAGCCCCAGCATTTT.

In its sample, this clonotype was seen many times. This chain uses TRBV7-8 with TRBJ1-3, with a possible D match to TRBD1 (5 bases). V lost 6 bases and J lost 4, with 16 bases in between. Germline V gene lookup returns CDR1 SGHVS and CDR2 FQNEAQ. The CDR3 is 15 amino acids. The CDR3 loop reads CASSYRGAGGNTIYF. The CDR3 DNA reads TGTGCCAGCAGTTACCGTGGGGCGGGCGGAAACACCATATATTTT.

Ten or more counts support this clonotype. This chain uses TRBV12-3 or TRBV12-4 with TRBJ1-6; D gene ambiguous. Trimming removed 2 bases from V and 7 bases from J, with 9 bases in between. The length of the CDR3 is 14 residues. CDR3 DNA: TGTGCCAGCAGTTTATCGAGCGCGAATTCACCCCTCCACTTT. As protein: CASSLSSANSPLHF.

This clonotype showed up many times. The V call is TRBV7-8, the J call TRBJ1-1; possible D gene TRBD1, 6 bases. The CDR3 runs to 15 residues. V was clipped by 1 base and J by 1 base, with 10 bases between them. Germline CDR1 and CDR2: SGHVS and FQNEAQ. CDR3 bases: TGTGCCAGCAGCTTAGTTGACAGGAGGAACACTGAAGCTTTCTTT. Its protein product is CASSLVDRRNTEAFF.

Details on this clonotype: A much larger clone is a single base away; this may be a read error. CDR3 coding DNA: TGTGCCAGCAGCGAGGGACAGCTTTATCGGCCCCAGCATTTT. Residues: CASSEGQLYRPQHF. The gene calls are TRBV9 and TRBJ1-5, with 7 bases that match TRBD1. The CDR3 has 14 amino acids. The germline gives CDR1 SGDLS, CDR2 YYNGEE. V shed 3 bases, J shed 9 bases, and the junction held 9 bases outside the gene matches.

There are many counts of this clonotype. The genes are TRBV14 and TRBJ2-5, with D tentatively TRBD2 (6 bases). CDR3 length equals 17 residues. V gave up 1 base and J gave up 2 bases, with 17 bases separating them. Germline V CDR1 and CDR2: SGHDN, FVKESK. The CDR3 region is CASSQVEGGPFQETQYF. The CDR3 coding sequence is TGTGCCAGCAGCCAAGTGGAGGGAGGACCGTTTCAAGAGACCCAGTACTTC.

This rearrangement joins TRBV4-3 to TRBJ2-2; TRBD2 agrees at 7 bases. The CDR3 extends over 15 amino acids. Germline values: CDR1 LGHNA, CDR2 YSLEER. V lost 4 bases, J lost 6 bases, and 8 bases stayed unmatched. In nucleotides, the CDR3 is TGCGCCAGCAGCCCCAGCGGGAATGAGGCCGGGGAGCTGTTTTTT. This codes for CASSPSGNEAGELFF.

In this sample, this clonotype turned up many times. The V and J genes are TRBV20-1 and TRBJ2-7; maybe TRBD2 (6 bases). V gave up 3 bases and J gave up 8 bases, with 20 bases separating them. There are 14 residues in the CDR3. Germline-derived CDR1 and CDR2 are DFQATT and SNEGSKA (reference sequence). The CDR3 loop reads CSARDGGPTLQQYF. The DNA of the CDR3 is TGCAGTGCTAGGGACGGAGGGCCAACCCTCCAGCAGTACTTC.

In this sample, this clonotype turned up once. A read error may account for a junction end that differs from germline. The CDR3 bases are TGTGCCAGCAGTTTAAGGGTAGAAGAGACCCAGTACTTC. It encodes CASSLRVEETQYF. The gene calls are TRBV10-3 and TRBJ2-5; no clear D gene. This CDR3 contains 13 residues. Germline CDR1 is ENHRY and CDR2 is SYGVKD.

The chain employs TRBV20-1 and TRBJ1-5; D perhaps matches TRBD1 (6 bases). CDR1 is DFQATT, CDR2 SNEGSKA, per germline (reference sequence). V lost 1 base and J 7 bases, leaving 14 bases between the germline ends. The CDR3 covers 14 residues. The CDR3 protein is CSARAGGLWQPQHF. The CDR3 nucleotides read TGCAGTGCTAGAGCGGGGGGCCTTTGGCAGCCCCAGCATTTT.

This clonotype was seen at least ten times. This sequence joins TRBV20-1 and TRBJ2-5, with no clear D. From germline, CDR1 is DFQATT and CDR2 SNEGSKA (reference sequence). V was cut by 5 bases and J by 1 base, with 2 bases left in between. The CDR3 has 10 residues. In DNA, the CDR3 is TGCAGTGCTGTCCAAGAGACCCAGTACTTC. Translation gives CSAVQETQYF.

V gene TRBV12-3 or TRBV12-4 combines with J gene TRBJ2-7; 8 bases agree with TRBD1. The CDR3 is 15 residues long. Germline trimming cut 2 bases from V and 4 bases from J; bases unmatched to any gene: 7. In DNA, the CDR3 is TGTGCCAGCAGTTTATTTCAGGGGGCAACTTACGAGCAGTACTTC. Translation: CASSLFQGATYEQYF.

The sample holds a few counts of this clonotype. The J gene is TRBJ1-1, the V gene TRBV7-6; D is perhaps TRBD1 (6 bases). The CDR3 length is 15 residues. Between the trimmed V and J ends, which lost 4 bases and 6 bases, there was a span of 18 bases. Germline-derived CDR1 and CDR2 are SGHVS and FNYEAQ. The CDR3 coding sequence is TGTGCCAGCAGCTGGGGGCCAGCTACAATACCTGAAGCTTTCTTT. As protein: CASSWGPATIPEAFF.